A selection of T cell receptor beta chains follows, all from one sample in a study of Ad26.COV2.S vaccination and SARS-CoV-2 variants. Only in-frame clones appear in the TCRdb table, and some are missing; sequencing was by immunoSEQ multiplex PCR. The sample includes 300,000 to 500,000 clones, roughly nine tenths of them seen just once. The sequences come from peripheral blood, collected in a trial of Ad26.COV2.S vaccine versus placebo. The source is a person between 18 and 59 years old who received the Ad26.COV2.S COVID-19 vaccine or a placebo. Each CDR3 is given with its conserved first and last residue. D genes are given only for firm matches. Clone size is stated in some rows and not others, as once, few, many or a class when expanded.

abundance	v_gene	d_gene	j_gene	CDR3nt	CDR3aa
-	TRBV6-5	-	TRBJ1-1	TGTGCCAGCAGCCTTACAGGAGGCACTGAAGCTTTCTTT	CASSLTGGTEAFF
few	TRBV27	-	TRBJ1-1	TGTGCCAGCAGTTTATTTGGGAACACTGAAGCTTTCTTT	CASSLFGNTEAFF
-	TRBV18	-	TRBJ1-2	TGTGCCAGCTCACCAGGGATAGGGCCTAACTATGGCTACACCTTC	CASSPGIGPNYGYTF
-	TRBV4-3	TRBD1	TRBJ2-2	TGCGCCAGCAGCCAAGAATTGGGGCAGGGGGTCGGGACCGGGGAGCTGTTTTTT	CASSQELGQGVGTGELFF
-	TRBV6-4	TRBD1	TRBJ1-2	TGTGCCAGCAGCGCAGGGGGATCTGGCTATGGCTACACCTTC	CASSAGGSGYGYTF
-	TRBV27	TRBD1	TRBJ2-3	TGTGCCAGCCCAGACAGGGTTGTGTTGGCAGATACGCAGTATTTT	CASPDRVVLADTQYF
-	TRBV5-4	-	TRBJ2-2	TGTGCCAGCAGCTTGGCTTTGTTGGGGGAGCTGTTTTTT	CASSLALLGELFF
-	TRBV19	TRBD2	TRBJ2-7	TGTGCCAGTAGTATTCGCGGGGGGGCCTACGAGCAGTACTTC	CASSIRGGAYEQYF
-	TRBV19	-	TRBJ2-1	TGTGCCAGTAGTAGACTGAGGGCGGGGGAGCAGTTCTTC	CASSRLRAGEQFF
-	TRBV4-3	-	TRBJ2-7	TGCGCCAGCAGCCAAGCACACAGGATCTACGAGCAGTACTTC	CASSQAHRIYEQYF
-	TRBV6-2/TRBV6-3	-	TRBJ2-7	TGTGCCAGCAGCTTCTCCGGGACTTTCTACGAGCAGTACTTC	CASSFSGTFYEQYF
-	TRBV7-8	TRBD1	TRBJ1-2	TGTGCCAGCAGCATAACCCAGGGGGCAAACTATGGCTACACCTTC	CASSITQGANYGYTF
-	TRBV2	TRBD1	TRBJ2-7	TGTGCCAGCGGGAGGGACAGGGGGCTCTACGAGCAGTACTTC	CASGRDRGLYEQYF
-	TRBV6-5	-	TRBJ2-7	TGTGCCAGCAGTTACGTCCGGGGCCCCCTCTCCTACGAGCAGTACTTC	CASSYVRGPLSYEQYF
-	TRBV27	-	TRBJ2-5	TGTGCCAGCAGGGTGATGGCAGGGGCGGAGACCCAGTACTTC	CASRVMAGAETQYF
-	TRBV2	TRBD1	TRBJ1-2	TGTGCCAGCAGTCCATCCGGGACAGGGGAAGGCTACACCTTC	CASSPSGTGEGYTF
-	TRBV7-8	-	TRBJ1-5	TGTGCCAGCAGCTTGGGGGGGACTCAGCCCCAGCATTTT	CASSLGGTQPQHF
-	TRBV10-3	-	TRBJ2-1	TGTGCCATCAGTGACCAGGGTGGATTCAATGAGCAGTTCTTC	CAISDQGGFNEQFF
-	TRBV27	TRBD1	TRBJ2-7	TGTGCCAGCAGTCTGACAGGGCAACTACCCTACGAGCAGTACTTC	CASSLTGQLPYEQYF
-	TRBV18	-	TRBJ1-5	TGTGCCAGCTCACTCAGCGGCGGGAATCAGCCCCAGCATTTT	CASSLSGGNQPQHF
-	TRBV5-1	-	TRBJ2-7	TGCGCCAGCAGCTTTGGGATGAGGGGACCCTACGAGCAGTACTTC	CASSFGMRGPYEQYF
-	TRBV2	-	TRBJ2-3	TGTGCCAGCAGTGATGAGGGATCTAGCACAGATACGCAGTATTTT	CASSDEGSSTDTQYF
-	TRBV11-2	TRBD1	TRBJ1-2	TGTGCCAGCAGCTTAGACAGGGGGGACTATGGCTACACCTTC	CASSLDRGDYGYTF
-	TRBV7-2	-	TRBJ1-1	TGTGCCAGCAGCTTAAACAGTGTGAACACTGAAGCTTTCTTT	CASSLNSVNTEAFF
once	TRBV6-5	-	TRBJ2-7	TGTGCCAGCGGGGGGACAGCTGCCTACGAGCAGTACTTC	CASGGTAAYEQYF
few	TRBV6-5	-	TRBJ1-1	TGTGCCAGCAGTTCCTACACTGAAGCTTTCTTT	CASSSYTEAFF
-	TRBV5-1	-	TRBJ1-2	TGCGCCAGCAGCTTGGGGGCAGGGACCTATGGCTACACCTTC	CASSLGAGTYGYTF
-	TRBV3-1/TRBV3-2	-	TRBJ2-7	TGTGCCAGCAGCCAAGGACAGTACGAGCAGTACTTC	CASSQGQYEQYF
-	TRBV7-6	TRBD1	TRBJ2-7	TGTGCCAGCAGCCAGGGACAGCGGTACGAGCAGTACTTC	CASSQGQRYEQYF
-	TRBV13	TRBD1	TRBJ1-4	TGTGCCAGCAGCTTAGAACAGGGGGCAGGAACTAATGAAAAACTGTTTTTT	CASSLEQGAGTNEKLFF
-	TRBV29-1	-	TRBJ2-2	TGCAGCGTTTCTGCTAGTCCCGGGGAGCTGTTTTTT	CSVSASPGELFF
-	TRBV28	-	TRBJ2-1	TGTGCCAGCAGTTTCACAGCGGAGCAGTTCTTC	CASSFTAEQFF
-	TRBV12-3/TRBV12-4	-	TRBJ1-1	TGTGCCAGCAGTTTAATAGGGCAGGATGCTTTCTTT	CASSLIGQDAFF
-	TRBV29-1	-	TRBJ2-3	TGCAGCGGCCCCAGGGTATCGGCAGATACGCAGTATTTT	CSGPRVSADTQYF
-	TRBV5-1	TRBD1	TRBJ1-1	TGCGCCAGCAGGCCTGGACAGGCGTCTAACACTGAAGCTTTCTTT	CASRPGQASNTEAFF
-	TRBV5-6	-	TRBJ1-5	TGTGCCAGCAGCTCCCTCGGCAGGACCTCCAATCAGCCCCAGCATTTT	CASSSLGRTSNQPQHF
-	TRBV3-1/TRBV3-2	TRBD1	TRBJ1-1	TGTGCCAGCAGCCAAGCAGGGGGCACTGAAGCTTTCTTT	CASSQAGGTEAFF
once	TRBV6-5	-	TRBJ1-6	TGTGCCAGCAGTTACTCGAAGGCAGGGCATTCACCCCTCCACTTT	CASSYSKAGHSPLHF
-	TRBV30	-	TRBJ1-6	TGTGCCTGGAGTGTCGTTTATGGTTCACCCCTCCACTTT	CAWSVVYGSPLHF
-	TRBV7-2	-	TRBJ2-1	TGTGCCAGCAGCTTAGTAGCAGGGAGGACCTACAATGAGCAGTTCTTC	CASSLVAGRTYNEQFF
-	TRBV10-3	-	TRBJ2-3	TGTGCCATCAGTGACCGGAGCACAGATACGCAGTATTTT	CAISDRSTDTQYF
-	TRBV7-2	TRBD1	TRBJ2-3	TGTGCCAGCAGCTTCGGACAGGGTATGGCAGATACGCAGTATTTT	CASSFGQGMADTQYF
-	TRBV7-9	-	TRBJ1-3	TGTGCCAGCAGCCATTACAGGGATATCTCTGGAAACACCATATATTTT	CASSHYRDISGNTIYF
-	TRBV5-1	-	TRBJ1-1	TGCGCCAGCAGCTTGGTATCGGGCTTTAGGAACACTGAAGCTTTCTTT	CASSLVSGFRNTEAFF
few	TRBV7-2	TRBD1	TRBJ1-1	TGTGCCAGCAGCTACGGGACAGGGGGAGTCACTGAAGCTTTCTTT	CASSYGTGGVTEAFF
few	TRBV7-8	-	TRBJ1-6	TGTGCCAGCAGCTCAGTATCGGGACGAGGTAATTCACCCCTCCACTTT	CASSSVSGRGNSPLHF
-	TRBV5-1	TRBD1	TRBJ2-7	TGCGCCAGCAGCTTCAGTGGGACAGGGGACGCCTACGAGCAGTACTTC	CASSFSGTGDAYEQYF
-	TRBV9	TRBD1	TRBJ2-3	TGTGCCAGCAGCCCACGGACAGGGTCGGGGGATACGCAGTATTTT	CASSPRTGSGDTQYF
-	TRBV29-1	-	TRBJ2-7	TGCAGCGTTGCCTTAGGGGGGTACGAGCAGTACTTC	CSVALGGYEQYF
-	TRBV6-5	-	TRBJ2-7	TGTGCCAGCAGGAACGCCGGAGGCGAGCAGTACTTC	CASRNAGGEQYF
-	TRBV5-1	-	TRBJ2-5	TGCGCCAGCACCCAGGGGCCTCAAGAGACCCAGTACTTC	CASTQGPQETQYF